The source of this T cell receptor (beta chain) is a study of beta chain features in type 1 diabetes. Whole-study findings and limits: Naive, central memory and Treg TCRB repertoires appeared more alike in patients than in healthy donors.

The CDR3 runs to 17 residues. Germline values: CDR1 SEHNR, CDR2 FQNEAQ (reference sequence). The V segment lost 0 bases and the J segment 6 bases; nucleotides outside the gene matches: 6. Points on this clone: What it binds is not known.

TCRB transcripts that were expressed got sequenced, as all of the isolated RNA had been reverse transcribed. Measured with immunoSEQ multiplex PCR; TCRdb has only the in-frame clones, and not every one. Here the sample spans approximately 140,000 clones, over 8% being singletons. Every donor had blood drawn once into heparin, 90 to 150 mL on average. This TCR was sampled from a woman aged 40-49 years in good health. The V and J genes are TRBV7-9 and TRBJ2-1; TRBD2 matches 12 bases. The sample taken for sequencing was central memory CD4+ T cells from blood. CDR3 DNA: TGTGCCAGCAGCTTAGCGATGGCTAGCGGGGGGGCCAATGAGCAGTTCTTC. This encodes CASSLAMASGGANEQFF.